Included here is one T cell receptor (beta chain) sequence, with context. This clonotype was recorded at least ten times. This clone's antigen is unknown. One base away there is no much larger clone; base qualities are not given. This sample stems from a study of T-cell reconstitution after alpha-beta-depleted transplantation in children (dated by TCRdb to 2016 to 2017). About the investigation overall: T-cell immune reconstitution after TCRalphabeta/CD19-depleted allogeneic hematopoietic cell transplantation in children was quantitatively tracked in the study by means of TCR repertoire profiling.

The treatment or condition label corresponds to: allogeneic hematopoietic cell transplantation with graft depleted of TCRalphabeta T cells and CD19 B cells. Transplant recipients were children who received TCRalphabeta/CD19-depleted allogeneic hematopoietic cell grafts. What the work shows at the level of the full study, not this receptor alone: The high TCRbeta diversity at day 60 in some patients was ascribed to recipient T cells and intrathymic progenitors that had survived conditioning. Over subsequent months, a decline in hyperexpanded clone frequencies was noted, and after one year, T-cell counts and TCRbeta diversity were mostly ascribed to newly produced T cells. The apparently early recovery of alphabetaT-cell counts about two months after transplant reportedly depended on only several hundred rapidly expanded clones that came from non-depleted graft cells.

V is shortened by 0 bases, J by 5 bases, and the region joining them spans 6 bases. Based on the germline V gene, the CDR1 and CDR2 sequences are SGHRS and YFSETQ. The cysteine opens and the phenylalanine closes a CDR3 of 13 amino acids. Kept here is only the CDR3 DNA, which spans 39 bases and is read in frame from base 1. Preparation of the library involved PCR. Data came from an Illumina HiSeq 2500. Molecular barcoding was employed in the preparation of TCR libraries, with unique molecular identifiers being used to normalize TCRbeta repertoire quantification. TCRdb's own reprocessing of the public reads used fastp at Q25 and MiXCR and kept productive beta chains. CDR3 protein sequences are deduplicated, and each keeps its most common genes and DNA. In all, the sample holds 130,000 or so distinct CDR3 sequences, and 8% to 10% of those were seen once. Clones ranked in the top ten supply less than 25% of the sample.

The rearranged chain carries TRBV5-1 and TRBJ1-5, with the D gene uncertain. The starting material was PBMCs, mostly from graft donor cells, obtained 180 days after TCRalphabeta/CD19-depleted stem cell transplant. This receptor was taken from a girl less than two years old who had a stem cell transplant for combined immunodeficiency, so the T cells may come from the graft donor. The nucleotide sequence reads as follows: TGCGCCAGCAGCTTGGGAAGAGATCAGCCCCAGCATTTT. It codes for CASSLGRDQPQHF.